This record looks at one T cell receptor beta chain sequence and its context. Sequencing used immunoSEQ multiplex PCR; TCRdb keeps in-frame clones, though not all of them. The sample consists of about 68,000 clones, roughly 89% of them appearing once. Trimming cost V 0 bases and J 3 bases; bases outside gene matches: 2. Germline-derived CDR1 and CDR2 are SEHNR and FQNEAQ (reference sequence). There are 14 residues in the CDR3. The sample comes from a study of blood T cell repertoires in COVID-19. The clonotype comes from a man aged 25 to 45 with acute or convalescent COVID-19. The rearrangement joins TRBV7-9 to TRBJ2-7; TRBD1 matches at 7 bases. The sample was peripheral blood. This CDR3 reads CASSLADRDYEQYF. The DNA of the CDR3 is TGTGCCAGCAGCTTAGCCGACAGGGACTACGAGCAGTACTTC.